Presented here are 20 T cell receptor beta chains from one specimen sequenced in a study of spatial heterogeneity in lung cancer. As for time point: sample taken at primary tumor resection. Whole RNA, isolated from tumor, nontumor lung or frozen PBMC, was sequenced without prior sorting. TCRdb analysed the 5' RACE reads with MiXCR anew, one entry per CDR3 protein. The table includes some 100,000 distinct CDR3 sequences, about 12% detected once. Here the sequenced sample was PBMCs, taken at surgery. Receptors originate from a male donor with early-stage non-small cell lung cancer.

This clonotype was observed many times. The chain uses TRBV27 and TRBJ2-7, with D possibly being TRBD1 (5 bases). The germline V gene encodes CDR1 MNHEY and CDR2 SMNVEV (reference sequence). The CDR3 extends over 14 amino acids. V was clipped by 6 bases and J by 0 bases, with 12 bases between them. The CDR3 here is CASSRTTPSYEQYF. In nucleotides, the CDR3 is TGTGCCAGCAGCCGGACAACCCCCTCCTACGAGCAGTACTTC.

This chain joins TRBV7-2 and TRBJ2-1; TRBD2 aligns across 15 bases. Per the germline V gene, CDR1 is SGHTA and CDR2 is FQGNSA. With 5 bases clipped from V and 8 bases from J, the junction kept 7 bases outside the gene matches. This CDR3 has 16 residues. CDR3 coding DNA: TGTGCCAGCAGCCCTGGACTAGCGGGGGGGCAGGATGAGCAGTTCTTC. It codes for CASSPGLAGGQDEQFF.

The chain links TRBV14 to TRBJ2-6; the D is unclear. The CDR3 has 17 amino acids. Germline loops: CDR1 SGHDN, CDR2 FVKESK. V was pared by 5 bases and J by 4 bases, with 18 bases between. CDR3: CASSSDTPFSGANVLTF. The CDR3 coding sequence is TGTGCCAGCAGCAGCGACACCCCATTTTCAGGGGCCAACGTCCTGACTTTC.

This clonotype was seen ten or more times. This chain connects TRBV28 to TRBJ1-2; no clear D. There are 14 residues in the CDR3. Looked up from germline, CDR1 is MDHEN and CDR2 is SYDVKM. The ends were cut back, 5 bases at V and 2 bases at J, with 12 bases in the middle. In DNA, the CDR3 is TGTGCCAGCAGTCTCACCTTTCGGAACTATGGCTACACCTTC. Protein: CASSLTFRNYGYTF.

This clonotype showed up just a few times. The CDR3 loop is CASISGALNQPQHF. For the CDR3, the DNA is TGTGCCAGTATCTCCGGGGCCCTCAATCAGCCCCAGCATTTT. The V call is TRBV19, the J call TRBJ1-5; D possibly corresponds to TRBD1 (5 bases). CDR1 is LNHDA and CDR2 is SQIVND in the germline V gene (reference sequence). Trimming removed 7 bases from V and 3 bases from J, with 13 bases in between. The CDR3 runs to 14 residues.

In its sample, this clonotype was seen many times. The chain has TRBV12-3 or TRBV12-4 and TRBJ1-1, with 7 bases lining up with TRBD1. The CDR3 has 14 residues. With 6 bases clipped from V and 4 bases from J, the junction kept 8 bases outside the gene matches. CDR3 DNA sequence: TGTGCCAGCAGCCAAGTGACAGGGACCACTGAAGCTTTCTTT. This translates into CASSQVTGTTEAFF.

The sample holds one count of this clonotype. This sequence joins TRBV5-1 and TRBJ2-7, with TRBD1 identical over 12 bases. The CDR3 is made up of 19 amino acids. The trim removed 3 bases at V and 2 bases at J, leaving 15 bases unmatched. CDR1 is SGHRS, CDR2 YFSETQ, per germline. Written as DNA, the CDR3 is TGCGCCAGCAGCTCTGGCCGGGACAGGGGGCGAAACTTCACCTACGAGCAGTACTTC. Its translation: CASSSGRDRGRNFTYEQYF.

This clonotype was found a few times. V and J are TRBV5-1 and TRBJ2-3; 7 bases are shared with TRBD2. V lost 0 bases, J lost 0 bases, and 7 bases stayed unmatched. There are 17 residues in the CDR3. The germline V gene has CDR1 SGHRS and CDR2 YFSETQ. The CDR3 DNA is TGCGCCAGCAGCTTGGGCCTAACTAGCGATAGCACAGATACGCAGTATTTT. This encodes CASSLGLTSDSTDTQYF.

Concerning this clonotype: A clone one base away is much larger, so this may be a read error. The genes are TRBV28 and TRBJ1-5, with D possibly matching TRBD1 (5 bases). V lost 8 bases, J lost 7 bases, and 9 bases lay in between. CDR1 MDHEN and CDR2 SYDVKM come from the germline V gene. This CDR3 spans 11 amino acids. CDR3: CASGKGQPQHF. In nucleotides, the CDR3 is TGTGCCAGCGGCAAGGGGCAGCCCCAGCATTTT. The full variable domain, in which reference TRBV28 and TRBJ1-5 provide the parts outside the CDR3, is DVKVTQSSRYLVKRTGEKVFLECVQDMDHENMFWYRQDPGLGLRLIYFSYDVKMKEKGDIPEGYSVSREKKERFSLILESASTNQTSMYLCASGKGQPQHFGDGTRLSIL.

In this sample, this clonotype turned up a few times. This chain links TRBV14 with TRBJ1-1, with D tentatively TRBD1 (6 bases). Germline V CDR1 and CDR2: SGHDN, FVKESK. CDR3 length equals 15 residues. V was pared by 0 bases and J by 5 bases, with 13 bases between. The CDR3: CASSQDRGAGTEAFF. As DNA, the CDR3 is TGTGCCAGCAGCCAAGATCGGGGGGCTGGAACTGAAGCTTTCTTT.

This clonotype was seen only a few times. The J gene is TRBJ2-1, the V gene TRBV4-3, with 7 bases matching TRBD2. The V and J ends lost 2 bases and 3 bases, in that order; junction bases with no gene match: 1. This CDR3 has 14 amino acids. CDR1 is LGHNA and CDR2 is YSLEER in the germline V gene. The CDR3 reads CASSQPGGYNEQFF. CDR3 coding DNA: TGCGCCAGCAGCCAACCGGGGGGCTACAATGAGCAGTTCTTC.

This clonotype has more than one count but fewer than ten. The chain joins TRBV12-3 or TRBV12-4 to TRBJ2-5; D is undetermined. The CDR3 contains 14 residues. V was pared by 4 bases and J by 4 bases, with 13 bases between. As DNA, the CDR3 is TGTGCCAGCAGTTCCAGTGGGATCCGAGAGACCCAGTACTTC. This translates into CASSSSGIRETQYF.

This chain joins TRBV5-4 and TRBJ1-2, with D unclear. Trimming cost V 0 bases and J 9 bases, with 6 bases left between them. The CDR3 runs 11 residues. CDR1 and CDR2 from the germline V gene are SGHNT and YYREEE (reference sequence). CDR3 in amino acids: CASSLEYSYTF. The CDR3 bases are TGTGCCAGCAGCTTGGAGTATAGCTACACCTTC.

The chain recombines TRBV28 with TRBJ2-3, with D possibly being TRBD1 or TRBD2 (5 bases each). CDR1 and CDR2 (germline): MDHEN, SYDVKM. Trimming stripped 5 bases from V and 5 bases from J, with 23 bases between. There are 17 residues in the CDR3. The CDR3 bases are TGTGCCAGCAGTCCACCAGTTGGGACGGCAGTGGGAGATACGCAGTATTTT. Residues: CASSPPVGTAVGDTQYF.

This sequence joins TRBV5-6 and TRBJ1-2; D call uncertain. Germline V CDR1 and CDR2: SGHDT, YYEEEE. This CDR3 has 16 amino acids. V lost 0 bases and J 6 bases, leaving 18 bases between the germline ends. CDR3 sequence (DNA): TGTGCCAGCAGCTTGGCCAGGCTGGCCCTACTGGATGGCTACACCTTC. Encoded protein: CASSLARLALLDGYTF.

The chain carries TRBV18 and TRBJ1-1, with a tentative D call TRBD1 (5 bases). The germline gives CDR1 KGHSH, CDR2 LQKENI. The V end was cut by 4 bases, the J end by 1 base, with 13 bases between. This CDR3 is built from 15 residues. CDR3 protein: CASSRAGRQNTEAFF. CDR3 bases: TGTGCCAGCTCACGGGCGGGACGGCAGAACACTGAAGCTTTCTTT. The full variable domain, its missing parts supplied by reference TRBV18 and TRBJ1-1, is NAGVMQNPRHLVRRRGQEARLRCSPMKGHSHVYWYRQLPEEGLKFMVYLQKENIIDESGMPKERFSAEFPKEGPSILRIQQVVRGDSAAYFCASSRAGRQNTEAFFGQGTRLTVV.

The rearrangement uses TRBV7-2 and TRBJ2-2; weak D call: TRBD2 (6 bases). V was pared by 1 base and J by 2 bases, with 11 bases between. The CDR3 loop spans 16 amino acids. Germline-derived CDR1 and CDR2 are SGHTA and FQGNSA. CDR3 bases: TGTGCCAGCAGCTTAGGGGCCGGGAGTAACACCGGGGAGCTGTTTTTT. It translates to CASSLGAGSNTGELFF.

This clonotype is classed as medium-sized. The gene calls are TRBV15 and TRBJ2-3; TRBD2 agrees at 7 bases. V shed 5 bases, J shed 4 bases, and the junction held 3 bases outside the gene matches. In germline, CDR1 is LNHNV, CDR2 YYDKDF (reference sequence). The CDR3 extends over 13 amino acids. The CDR3 protein is CATSQSGADTQYF. DNA for the CDR3: TGTGCCACCAGCCAGAGCGGGGCAGATACGCAGTATTTT.

A few counts support this clonotype. The rearrangement uses TRBV2 and TRBJ1-5; D unclear. V shed 8 bases and J shed 4 bases, with 12 bases lying between them. The germline V gene has CDR1 SNHLY and CDR2 FYNNEI. The CDR3 runs 13 residues. CDR3: CASVVTLNQPQHF. The CDR3, as DNA: TGTGCCAGCGTGGTGACCCTTAATCAGCCCCAGCATTTT.

The V and J genes are TRBV7-2 and TRBJ2-1, with D possibly matching TRBD1 (6 bases). The CDR3 runs to 16 residues. The germline CDR1 and CDR2 sequences are SGHTA and FQGNSA. The V and J ends lost 5 bases and 6 bases respectively, with 20 bases between them. Here the CDR3 DNA reads TGTGCCAGCAGCCCTGAACTGGACAGTGGGGCCAATGAGCAGTTCTTC. Translating gives CASSPELDSGANEQFF. Looking up the rest from reference TRBV7-2 and TRBJ2-1 gives the full variable domain: GAGVSQSPSNKVTEKGKDVELRCDPISGHTALYWYRQSLGQGLEFLIYFQGNSAPDKSGLPSDRFSAERTGGSVSTLTIQRTQQEDSAVYLCASSPELDSGANEQFFGPGTRLTVL.